The source of this T cell receptor (beta chain) is a study of shared clonotypes between healthy human individuals. Study-level results: Only blood was sampled; tissue repertoires likely differ.

Remarks on this clone: What it binds is not known.

TCRdb keeps only in-frame clones here, not all; method: immunoSEQ multiplex PCR. The sample has about a million clones, 70% to 85% seen once. There are 18 residues in the CDR3. Germline loops: CDR1 MNHEY, CDR2 SMNVEV (reference sequence). V gave up 8 bases and J gave up 1 base; unmatched junction bases: 14. The genes are TRBV27 and TRBJ1-6; 7 nucleotides match TRBD1. This clonotype was obtained from a man younger than 30 in good health. Sequences were obtained from memory CD4+ T cells sorted from blood. Stated subset: CD45RA-negative fraction. The CDR3: CASRKGAGQGSYNSPLHF. As DNA, the CDR3 is TGTGCCAGCCGAAAGGGGGCAGGGCAGGGGTCCTATAATTCACCCCTCCACTTT.